Below are 21 T cell receptor beta chains sequenced from a single sample in a study of T cell clonality in common variable immunodeficiency. Assay: immunoSEQ multiplex PCR; the TCRdb copy retains only in-frame clones and omits some. The sample counts around 45,000 clones, none seen once; the ten largest own roughly a tenth. The sequenced sample was peripheral blood mononuclear cells. The receptors were gathered from a person between 18 and 69 years old in good health.

This clone was seen many times. The sequenced part of the CDR3 DNA is TGTGCCAGTAGTATAGAAGGCAGGACTGAA. Amino acid sequence: CASSIEGRTE. The CDR3 in its entirety is CASSIEGRTEAFF. V is TRBV19 and J is TRBJ1-1; D remains ambiguous. The read ends 3 residues early relative to the CDR3; the germline J gene fills the gap. This CDR3 has 13 residues. V lost 0 bases to trimming and J lost 5 bases, with 7 bases between them. Germline assignment: CDR1 LNHDA and CDR2 SQIVND (reference sequence).

This clone was detected ten times or more. Read coverage stops 3 residues before the CDR3 terminus; the germline J gene supplies the remainder. The chain is built from TRBV19 and TRBJ1-5; 10 bases map to TRBD1. The CDR3 contains 15 residues. From germline, CDR1 is LNHDA and CDR2 SQIVND (reference sequence). Trimming removed 5 bases from V and 5 bases from J; junction bases left unmatched: 6. The CDR3 spells CASSHLGQGYQPQHF. CDR3 DNA, as far as it was read: TGTGCCAGTAGTCACTTGGGACAGGGGTATCAGCCC.

This clone was seen many times. The read comes to an end 3 residues before the CDR3 does, leaving the germline J gene to fill in the end. This chain joins TRBV5-1 and TRBJ1-1, with 9 bases identical to TRBD1. V lost 0 bases and J lost 5; bases outside the gene matches: 11. There are 17 residues in the CDR3. Looked up from germline, CDR1 is SGHRS and CDR2 is YFSETQ. The DNA read from the CDR3 is TGCGCCAGCAGCTTGGGCTCAACAGGGGGCAGAGGGACTGAA. It encodes CASSLGSTGGRGTE. The entire CDR3 reads CASSLGSTGGRGTEAFF. The full variable domain, in which reference TRBV5-1 and TRBJ1-1 provide the parts outside the CDR3, is KAGVTQTPRYLIKTRGQQVTLSCSPISGHRSVSWYQQTPGQGLQFLFEYFSETQRNKGNFPGRFSGRQFSNSRSEMNVSTLELGDSALYLCASSLGSTGGRGTEAFFGQGTRLTVV.

This clone was counted many times. Sequencing ends 3 residues short of the CDR3 end; the germline J gene provides the rest. The rearrangement links TRBV5-1 to TRBJ2-7; 7 nucleotides align to TRBD2. V shed 5 bases, J shed 5 bases, and the junction held 7 bases outside the gene matches. Germline V gene lookup returns CDR1 SGHRS and CDR2 YFSETQ. The CDR3 runs 13 residues. The CDR3 bases that were read are TGCGCCAGCAGTGGGGAGGGGCTAGACGAG. Protein product: CASSGEGLDE. The full CDR3 protein reads CASSGEGLDEQYF.

This clone was seen repeatedly, ten times or more. The CDR3: CASSPPGHPPNTGELFF. Incomplete CDR3 DNA: TGTGCCAGCTCACCACCGGGACACCCCCCGAACACCGGGGAG. This rearrangement joins TRBV18 to TRBJ2-2; tentative D call: TRBD1 (6 bases). The DNA ends 3 residues before the CDR3 does, and the rest of the CDR3 is filled in from the germline J gene. The CDR3 has 17 amino acids. Trimming left V 0 bases short and J 0 bases short, with 11 bases between. The germline V gene has CDR1 KGHSH and CDR2 LQKENI.

This clone has at least ten counts. The CDR3 goes on 3 residues after the read ends, and that part is filled in from the germline J gene. This sequence joins TRBV7-9 and TRBJ2-7, with a weak D call TRBD1 (7 bases). Germline V lookup: CDR1 SEHNR, CDR2 FQNEAQ (reference sequence). The CDR3 is 15 residues long. V lost 5 bases to trimming and J lost 4 bases, with 18 bases between them. The CDR3 bases that were read are TGTGCCAGCAGCCCAACGGGGCAGGGGGGTTACGAG. Protein: CASSPTGQGGYE. The CDR3 as a whole reads CASSPTGQGGYEQYF.

This clone showed up many times. The sequence runs out 3 residues before the end of the CDR3; the remainder is reconstructed from the germline J gene. The genes are TRBV5-1 and TRBJ2-7; weak D call: TRBD2 (6 bases). Deletions cut 7 bases from V and 2 bases from J, with 19 bases between. Germline lookup yields CDR1 SGHRS and CDR2 YFSETQ. This CDR3 is built from 15 residues. CDR3 protein: CASADPGLAAYEQYF. The sequenced CDR3 bases are TGCGCCAGCGCCGATCCGGGACTCGCGGCCTACGAG.

This clone appeared many times. Read coverage stops 3 residues before the CDR3 terminus; the germline J gene supplies the remainder. The chain uses TRBV18 and TRBJ2-3; TRBD1 aligns across 8 bases. Germline loops: CDR1 KGHSH, CDR2 LQKENI. After removal of 2 bases from V and 3 bases from J, the junction contained 4 bases not matched to a gene. CDR3 length: 15 residues. CDR3 bases read: TGTGCCAGCTCACCAGCAGGGGGCGAGACAGATACG. This gives the protein CASSPAGGETDT. In full, the CDR3 is CASSPAGGETDTQYF.

This clone was counted ten times or more. The DNA ends 3 residues before the CDR3 does, and the rest of the CDR3 is filled in from the germline J gene. The genes are TRBV19 and TRBJ1-6, with 7 bases that match TRBD1. The germline gives CDR1 LNHDA, CDR2 SQIVND (reference sequence). Trimming took 7 bases from V and 7 from J; bases not matched to a gene: 10. The CDR3 is 15 amino acids. The CDR3 bases that were read are TGTGCCAGTACTCCGACAGGGTCCTGGAATTCACCC. It is translated as CASTPTGSWNSP. In full, the CDR3 reads CASTPTGSWNSPLHF.

This clone was counted at least ten times. The read ends 3 residues before the CDR3 terminus; that terminus is restored from the germline J gene. J is TRBJ1-1 and V is TRBV20-1, with 9 bases matching TRBD1. V lost 2 bases to trimming and J lost 3 bases; unmatched junction nucleotides: 7. Germline V gene data show CDR1 as DFQATT and CDR2 as SNEGSKA (reference sequence). The CDR3 is 15 residues long. This chain's CDR3 is CSARLNRGRDTEAFF. The sequenced part of the CDR3 DNA is TGCAGTGCTAGACTCAACAGGGGGCGCGACACTGAA.

At least ten counts were recorded for this clone. The read ends 3 residues early relative to the CDR3; the germline J gene fills the gap. This sequence joins TRBV15 and TRBJ2-2; 9 bases agree with TRBD1. This CDR3 spans 16 amino acids. Unmatched junction bases numbered 9, after V lost 5 bases and J lost 5 bases. Germline CDR1 is LNHNV and CDR2 is YYDKDF (reference sequence). The part of the CDR3 DNA that was read is TGTGCCACCAGCGCGAGAGACAGGGGGAAGACCGGGGAG. It specifies CATSARDRGKTGE. The entire CDR3 sequence reads CATSARDRGKTGELFF.

In this sample, this clone turned up many times. The CDR3 region is CASSPGPRALDGYTF. Incomplete CDR3 DNA: TGTGCCAGCTCACCGGGCCCGCGGGCCCTAGATGGC. The gene calls are TRBV18 and TRBJ1-2, with unresolved D. The CDR3 goes on 3 residues after the read ends, and that part is filled in from the germline J gene. There are 15 residues in the CDR3. Germline V gene lookup returns CDR1 KGHSH and CDR2 LQKENI. With 3 bases removed from V and 6 bases from J, the gap between germline ends came to 17 bases.

The table lists this clone with many counts. The sequenced fragment ends 3 residues before the CDR3 boundary, so the rest is inferred from the germline J gene. V is TRBV6-2 or TRBV6-3 and J is TRBJ2-7; perhaps TRBD2 as D (6 bases). Germline CDR1 is MNHEY and CDR2 is SVGEGT. The CDR3 runs 12 residues. V shed 6 bases and J shed 4 bases, with 10 bases lying between them. The covered CDR3 bases are TGTGCCAGCAGGGCGGGAATGTACGAG. It codes for CASRAGMYE. The full CDR3 protein reads CASRAGMYEQYF.

This clone was picked up many times. The read stops 3 residues short of the end of the CDR3; the missing end is completed from the germline J gene. The rearrangement links TRBV7-9 to TRBJ1-5; the match to TRBD1 covers 9 bases. Germline V gives CDR1 SEHNR, CDR2 FQNEAQ (reference sequence). The CDR3 sequence is 14 residues long. V lost 3 bases, J lost 9 bases, and 6 bases stayed unmatched. CDR3 region: CASSLTGGKWPQHF. The CDR3 DNA, read in part, is TGTGCCAGCAGCTTGACAGGGGGGAAGTGGCCC.

This clone was counted at least ten times. The CDR3 region is CSAKLGGTSGIGIQYF. The sequenced CDR3 bases are TGCAGTGCTAAATTAGGGGGGACTAGCGGGATTGGGATT. The V gene is TRBV20-1, the J gene TRBJ2-4; 13 positions agree with TRBD2. With the read ending 3 residues before the CDR3 end, the germline J gene is used to fill in that end. Germline assignment: CDR1 DFQATT and CDR2 SNEGSKA (reference sequence). The CDR3 spans 16 residues.

The table lists this clone with many counts. The read gets to within 3 residues of the CDR3 end, and the germline J gene fills in the rest. The chain uses TRBV2 and TRBJ1-2; possibly TRBD1 for D (5 bases). CDR3 length: 14 residues. Germline-derived CDR1 and CDR2 are SNHLY and FYNNEI. Here the CDR3 reads CASSGSGTPGGYTF. The CDR3 bases that were read are TGTGCCAGCAGTGGCTCCGGGACTCCGGGAGGC.

Many counts were recorded for this clone. The observed sequence ends 3 residues before the CDR3 terminus, with the missing tail filled in from the germline J gene. The chain is built from TRBV18 and TRBJ1-4; perhaps TRBD1 as D (5 bases). Germline V gene lookup returns CDR1 KGHSH and CDR2 LQKENI. The CDR3 loop spans 15 amino acids. The V gene lost 3 bases and the J gene lost 6 bases, with 14 bases spanning the gap. CDR3 loop: CASSPYGQGYEKLFF. The CDR3 DNA, read in part, is TGTGCCAGCTCACCGTACGGGCAGGGCTATGAAAAA. Using reference TRBV18 and TRBJ1-4 for the parts outside the CDR3, the full variable domain is NAGVMQNPRHLVRRRGQEARLRCSPMKGHSHVYWYRQLPEEGLKFMVYLQKENIIDESGMPKERFSAEFPKEGPSILRIQQVVRGDSAAYFCASSPYGQGYEKLFFGSGTQLSVL.

Notes on this clone: The read falls 3 residues short of the CDR3 end, and the missing part is taken from the germline J gene. The J gene is TRBJ1-2, the V gene TRBV7-9; D might be TRBD1 (5 bases). V was pared by 5 bases and J by 5 bases, with 18 bases between. There are 15 residues in the CDR3. The germline V gene has CDR1 SEHNR and CDR2 FQNEAQ (reference sequence). This CDR3 is CASSPNWGGEYGYTF. The covered CDR3 bases are TGTGCCAGCAGCCCCAACTGGGGGGGAGAGTATGGC. The whole variable domain, remainder taken from reference TRBV7-9 and TRBJ1-2, is DTGVSQNPRHKITKRGQNVTFRCDPISEHNRLYWYRQTLGQGPEFLTYFQNEAQLEKSRLLSDRFSAERPKGSFSTLEIQRTEQGDSAMYLCASSPNWGGEYGYTFGSGTRLTVV.

The sample holds many counts of this clone. Coverage ceases 3 residues before the CDR3 finishes, and the germline J gene fills in the end. The chain employs TRBV2 and TRBJ1-1; D is perhaps TRBD1 (5 bases). V lost 7 bases and J 1 base, leaving 13 bases between the germline ends. This CDR3 comprises 14 residues. CDR1 and CDR2 from the germline V gene are SNHLY and FYNNEI. CDR3 in amino acids: CASNAQGGNTEAFF. The CDR3 DNA, read in part, is TGTGCCAGCAACGCCCAGGGCGGGAACACTGAA. The full variable domain, completed using reference TRBV2 and TRBJ1-1, is EPEVTQTPSHQVTQMGQEVILRCVPISNHLYFYWYRQILGQKVEFLVSFYNNEISEKSEIFDDQFSVERPDGSNFTLKIRSTKLEDSAMYFCASNAQGGNTEAFFGQGTRLTVV.

In its sample, this clone was seen many times. The read is 3 residues too short to cover the CDR3 end, so that end is filled in from the germline J gene. The rearrangement joins TRBV5-4 to TRBJ2-7; D is perhaps TRBD2 (6 bases). The ends were cut back, 7 bases at V and 1 base at J, with 21 bases in the middle. Germline V gene sequence: CDR1 SGHNT, CDR2 YYREEE (reference sequence). This CDR3 contains 16 residues. The sequenced part of the CDR3 DNA is TGTGCCAGCCACGAGGGGAGGATGACGTCTTCCTACGAG. Amino acid sequence: CASHEGRMTSSYE. The complete CDR3 protein is CASHEGRMTSSYEQYF.

Many counts were recorded for this clone. The read falls 3 residues short of the CDR3 end, and the missing part is taken from the germline J gene. The genes are TRBV29-1 and TRBJ2-2; TRBD1 agrees at 7 bases. The junction had 10 bases not matched to a gene; V was cut back by 7 bases and J by 8 bases. The CDR3 covers 13 residues. Germline loops: CDR1 SQVTM, CDR2 ANQGSEA. CDR3: CSAGDSLAGELFF. The DNA read from the CDR3 is TGCAGCGCAGGGGACAGTTTAGCGGGGGAG.